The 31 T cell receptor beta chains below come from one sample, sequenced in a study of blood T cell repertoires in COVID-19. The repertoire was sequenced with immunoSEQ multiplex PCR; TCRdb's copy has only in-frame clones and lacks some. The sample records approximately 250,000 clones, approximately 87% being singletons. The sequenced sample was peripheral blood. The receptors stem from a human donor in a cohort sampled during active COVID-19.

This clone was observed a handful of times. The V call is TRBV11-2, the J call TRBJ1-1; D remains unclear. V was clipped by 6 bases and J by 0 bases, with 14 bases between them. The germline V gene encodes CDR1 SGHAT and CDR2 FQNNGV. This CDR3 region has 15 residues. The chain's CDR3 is CASSGLYSLNTEAFF. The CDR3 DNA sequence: TGTGCCAGCAGTGGACTTTACTCTTTGAACACTGAAGCTTTCTTT. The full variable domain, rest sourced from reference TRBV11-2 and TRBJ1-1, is EAGVAQSPRYKIIEKRQSVAFWCNPISGHATLYWYQQILGQGPKLLIQFQNNGVVDDSQLPKDRFSAERLKGVDSTLKIQPAKLEDSAVYLCASSGLYSLNTEAFFGQGTRLTVV.

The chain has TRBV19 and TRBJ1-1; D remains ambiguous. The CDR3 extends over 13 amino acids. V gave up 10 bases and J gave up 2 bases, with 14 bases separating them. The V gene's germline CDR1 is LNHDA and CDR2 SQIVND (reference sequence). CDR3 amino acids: CATRWEGNTEAFF. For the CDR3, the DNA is TGTGCCACCCGCTGGGAGGGAAACACTGAAGCTTTCTTT.

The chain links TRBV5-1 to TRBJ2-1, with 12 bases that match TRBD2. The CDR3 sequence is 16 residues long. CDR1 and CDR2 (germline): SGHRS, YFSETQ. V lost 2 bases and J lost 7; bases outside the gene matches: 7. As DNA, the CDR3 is TGCGCCAGCAGCTTACAGACTAGCGGGGGTGGTAATGAGCAGTTCTTC. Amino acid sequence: CASSLQTSGGGNEQFF.

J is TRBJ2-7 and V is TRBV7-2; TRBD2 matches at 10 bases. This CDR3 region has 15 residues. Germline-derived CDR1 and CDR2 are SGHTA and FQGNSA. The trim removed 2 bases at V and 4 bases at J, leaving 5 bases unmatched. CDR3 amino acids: CASSLSSGRTYEQYF. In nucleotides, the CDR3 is TGTGCCAGCAGCTTAAGTAGCGGGAGGACGTACGAGCAGTACTTC. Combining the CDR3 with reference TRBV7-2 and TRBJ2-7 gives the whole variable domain GAGVSQSPSNKVTEKGKDVELRCDPISGHTALYWYRQSLGQGLEFLIYFQGNSAPDKSGLPSDRFSAERTGGSVSTLTIQRTQQEDSAVYLCASSLSSGRTYEQYFGPGTRLTVT.

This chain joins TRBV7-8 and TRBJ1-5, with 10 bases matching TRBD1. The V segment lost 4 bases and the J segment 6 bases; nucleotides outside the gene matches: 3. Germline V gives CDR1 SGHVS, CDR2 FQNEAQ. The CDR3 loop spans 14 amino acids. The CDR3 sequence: CASSSRTGGQPQHF. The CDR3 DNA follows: TGTGCCAGCAGCTCGCGGACAGGGGGTCAGCCCCAGCATTTT.

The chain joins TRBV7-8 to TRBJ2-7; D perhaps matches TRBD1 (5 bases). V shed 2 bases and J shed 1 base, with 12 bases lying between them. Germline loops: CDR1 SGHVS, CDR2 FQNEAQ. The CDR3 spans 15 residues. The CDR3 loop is CASSLQGLRSYEQYF. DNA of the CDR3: TGTGCCAGCAGCTTACAGGGTCTAAGGTCCTACGAGCAGTACTTC.

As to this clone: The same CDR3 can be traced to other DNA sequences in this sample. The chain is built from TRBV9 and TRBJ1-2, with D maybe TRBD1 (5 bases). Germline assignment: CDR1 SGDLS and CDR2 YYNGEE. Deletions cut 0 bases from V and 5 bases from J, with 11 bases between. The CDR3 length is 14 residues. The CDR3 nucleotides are TGTGCCAGCAGCGTAGATTCAGGGAATTATGGCTACACCTTC. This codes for CASSVDSGNYGYTF.

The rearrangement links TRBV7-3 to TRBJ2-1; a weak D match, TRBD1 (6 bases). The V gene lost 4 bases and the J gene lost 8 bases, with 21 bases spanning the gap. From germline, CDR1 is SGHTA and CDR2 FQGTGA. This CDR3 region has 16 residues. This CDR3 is CASSSGTGLKGDEQFF. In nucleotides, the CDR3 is TGTGCCAGCAGCTCAGGGACGGGGCTAAAGGGGGATGAGCAGTTCTTC. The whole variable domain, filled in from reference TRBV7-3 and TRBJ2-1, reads GAGVSQTPSNKVTEKGKYVELRCDPISGHTALYWYRQSLGQGPEFLIYFQGTGAADDSGLPNDRFFAVRPEGSVSTLKIQRTERGDSAVYLCASSSGTGLKGDEQFFGPGTRLTVL.

The CDR3 region has the DNA TGCGCCAGCAGCTGGGAGCGGGGCACCTACGAGCAGTACTTC. Protein product: CASSWERGTYEQYF. This chain uses TRBV5-1 with TRBJ2-7, with TRBD2 matching 7 bases. The germline V gene encodes CDR1 SGHRS and CDR2 YFSETQ. There are 14 residues in the CDR3. The junction had 5 bases not matched to a gene; V was cut back by 3 bases and J by 2 bases. Complete variable domain (other parts from reference TRBV5-1 and TRBJ2-7): KAGVTQTPRYLIKTRGQQVTLSCSPISGHRSVSWYQQTPGQGLQFLFEYFSETQRNKGNFPGRFSGRQFSNSRSEMNVSTLELGDSALYLCASSWERGTYEQYFGPGTRLTVT.

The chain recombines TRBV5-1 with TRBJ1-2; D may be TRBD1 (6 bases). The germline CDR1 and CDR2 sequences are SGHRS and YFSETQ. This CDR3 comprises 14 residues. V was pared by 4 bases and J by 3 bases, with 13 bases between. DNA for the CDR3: TGCGCCAGCAGCAGACAGGTGGGGTACTATGGCTACACCTTC. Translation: CASSRQVGYYGYTF. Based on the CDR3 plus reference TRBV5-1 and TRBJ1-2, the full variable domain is KAGVTQTPRYLIKTRGQQVTLSCSPISGHRSVSWYQQTPGQGLQFLFEYFSETQRNKGNFPGRFSGRQFSNSRSEMNVSTLELGDSALYLCASSRQVGYYGYTFGSGTRLTVV.

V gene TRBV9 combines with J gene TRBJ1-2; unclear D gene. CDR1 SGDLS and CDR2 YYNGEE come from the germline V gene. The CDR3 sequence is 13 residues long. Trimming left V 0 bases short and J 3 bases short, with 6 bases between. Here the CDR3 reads CASSVDRDYGYTF. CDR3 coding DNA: TGTGCCAGCAGCGTAGACAGAGACTATGGCTACACCTTC.

CDR3 sequence (DNA): TGTGCCAGCAGCCCAACACCCGGGACAGGGCCCTACGAGCAGTACTTC. This translates into CASSPTPGTGPYEQYF. V gene TRBV5-5 combines with J gene TRBJ2-7, with 9 bases matching TRBD1. The CDR3 has 16 residues. CDR1 and CDR2 from the germline V gene are SGHKS and YYEKEE (reference sequence). J was trimmed by 2 bases and V by 4 bases; bases with no gene match: 10. Drawing the rest from reference TRBV5-5 and TRBJ2-7, the complete variable domain is DAGVTQSPTHLIKTRGQQVTLRCSPISGHKSVSWYQQVLGQGPQFIFQYYEKEERGRGNFPDRFSARQFPNYSSELNVNALLLGDSALYLCASSPTPGTGPYEQYFGPGTRLTVT.

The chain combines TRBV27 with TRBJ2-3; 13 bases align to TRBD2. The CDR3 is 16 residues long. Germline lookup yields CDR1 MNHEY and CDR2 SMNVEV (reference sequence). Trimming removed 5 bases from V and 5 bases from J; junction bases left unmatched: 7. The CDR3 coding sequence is TGTGCCAGCAGTCGCCGGACTAGCGGGAGTATAGATACGCAGTATTTT. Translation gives CASSRRTSGSIDTQYF.

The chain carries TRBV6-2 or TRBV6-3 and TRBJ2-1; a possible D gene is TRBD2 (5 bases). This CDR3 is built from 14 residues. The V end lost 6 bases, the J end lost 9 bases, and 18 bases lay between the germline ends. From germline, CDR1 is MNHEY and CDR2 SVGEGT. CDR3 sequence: CASSLPVRGSEQFF. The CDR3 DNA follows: TGTGCCAGCAGCTTGCCAGTCCGAGGGAGTGAGCAGTTCTTC.

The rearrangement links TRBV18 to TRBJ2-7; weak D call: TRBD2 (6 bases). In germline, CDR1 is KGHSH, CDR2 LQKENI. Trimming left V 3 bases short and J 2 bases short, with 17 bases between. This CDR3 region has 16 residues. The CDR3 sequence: CASSPSSGEFTYEQYF. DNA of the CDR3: TGTGCCAGCTCACCCAGTTCGGGGGAGTTTACCTACGAGCAGTACTTC.

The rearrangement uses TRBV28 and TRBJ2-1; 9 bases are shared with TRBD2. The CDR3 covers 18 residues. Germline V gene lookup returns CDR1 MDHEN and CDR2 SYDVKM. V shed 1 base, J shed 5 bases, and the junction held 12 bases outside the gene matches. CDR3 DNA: TGTGCCAGCAGTTTATACGGGGTAGGCGGGGGGGCCAACAATGAGCAGTTCTTC. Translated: CASSLYGVGGGANNEQFF.

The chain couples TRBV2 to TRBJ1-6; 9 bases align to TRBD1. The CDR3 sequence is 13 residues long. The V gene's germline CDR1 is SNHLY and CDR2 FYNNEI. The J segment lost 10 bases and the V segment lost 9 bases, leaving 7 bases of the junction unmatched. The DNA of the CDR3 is TGTGCCAGTCGGGACAGGGTTGCATCACCCCTCCACTTT. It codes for CASRDRVASPLHF.

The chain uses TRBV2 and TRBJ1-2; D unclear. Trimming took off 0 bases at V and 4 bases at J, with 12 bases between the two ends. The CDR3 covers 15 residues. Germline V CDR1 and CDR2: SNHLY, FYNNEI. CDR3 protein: CASSEAGRFSYGYTF. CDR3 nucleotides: TGTGCCAGCAGTGAAGCAGGGAGGTTTAGCTATGGCTACACCTTC.

The CDR3 here is CASSGRTSGRSYEQFF. In nucleotides, the CDR3 is TGTGCCAGTAGTGGGCGGACTAGCGGGAGGTCATATGAGCAGTTCTTC. This chain connects TRBV19 to TRBJ2-1; 14 nucleotides match TRBD2. The V segment lost 5 bases and the J segment 8 bases; nucleotides outside the gene matches: 8. The CDR3 extends over 16 amino acids. Germline V gene data show CDR1 as LNHDA and CDR2 as SQIVND (reference sequence).

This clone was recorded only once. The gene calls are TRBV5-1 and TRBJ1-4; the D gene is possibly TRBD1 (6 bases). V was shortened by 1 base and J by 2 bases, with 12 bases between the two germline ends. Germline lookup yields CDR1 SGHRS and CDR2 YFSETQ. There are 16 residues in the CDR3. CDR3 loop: CASSLYSGGTNEKLFF. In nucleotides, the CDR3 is TGCGCCAGCAGCTTGTACTCTGGGGGCACTAATGAAAAACTGTTTTTT.

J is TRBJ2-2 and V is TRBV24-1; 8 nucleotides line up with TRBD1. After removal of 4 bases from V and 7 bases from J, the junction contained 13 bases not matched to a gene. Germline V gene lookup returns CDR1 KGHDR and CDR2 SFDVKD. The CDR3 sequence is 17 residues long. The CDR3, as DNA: TGTGCCACCAGTGACCCTCGACAGGGGCCCAGGGGCGGGGAGCTGTTTTTT. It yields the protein CATSDPRQGPRGGELFF.

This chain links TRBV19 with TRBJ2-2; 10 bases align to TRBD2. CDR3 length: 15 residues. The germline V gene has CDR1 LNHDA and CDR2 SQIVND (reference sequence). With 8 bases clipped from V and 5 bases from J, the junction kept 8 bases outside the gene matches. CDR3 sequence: CASFSGGRKTGELFF. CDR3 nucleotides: TGTGCCAGTTTTAGCGGGGGGCGGAAAACCGGGGAGCTGTTTTTT.

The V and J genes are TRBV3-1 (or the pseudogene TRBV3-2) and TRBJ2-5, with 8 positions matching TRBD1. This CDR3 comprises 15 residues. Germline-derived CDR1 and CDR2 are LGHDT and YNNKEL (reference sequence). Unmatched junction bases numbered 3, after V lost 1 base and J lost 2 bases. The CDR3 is CASSQGTGRQETQYF. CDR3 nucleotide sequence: TGTGCCAGCAGCCAAGGGACAGGGAGGCAAGAGACCCAGTACTTC.

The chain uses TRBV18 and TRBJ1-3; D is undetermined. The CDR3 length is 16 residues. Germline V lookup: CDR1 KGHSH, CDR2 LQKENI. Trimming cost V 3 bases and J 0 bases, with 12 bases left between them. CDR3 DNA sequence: TGTGCCAGCTCACCTCAGGCACCGAGCTCTGGAAACACCATATATTTT. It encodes CASSPQAPSSGNTIYF.

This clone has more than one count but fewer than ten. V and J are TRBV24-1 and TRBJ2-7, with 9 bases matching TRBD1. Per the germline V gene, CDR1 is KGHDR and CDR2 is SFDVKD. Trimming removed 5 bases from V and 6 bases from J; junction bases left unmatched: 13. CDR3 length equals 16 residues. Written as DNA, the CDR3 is TGTGCCACCAGTGTCGACCTACCGGGACAGGGTGTCGAGCAGTACTTC. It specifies CATSVDLPGQGVEQYF.

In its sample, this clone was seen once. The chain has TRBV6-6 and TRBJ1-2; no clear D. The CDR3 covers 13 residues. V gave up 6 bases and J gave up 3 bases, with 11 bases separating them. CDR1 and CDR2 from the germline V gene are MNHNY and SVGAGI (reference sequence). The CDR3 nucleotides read TGTGCCAGCAGCCTACAGCGGGACTATGGCTACACCTTC. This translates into CASSLQRDYGYTF.

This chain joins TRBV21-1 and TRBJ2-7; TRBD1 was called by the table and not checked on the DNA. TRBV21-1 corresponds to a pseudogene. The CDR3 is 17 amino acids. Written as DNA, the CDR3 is TGTGCCAGCAACGTGACTATAACCGGGACAGGAATCTACGAGCAGTACTTC. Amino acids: CASNVTITGTGIYEQYF.

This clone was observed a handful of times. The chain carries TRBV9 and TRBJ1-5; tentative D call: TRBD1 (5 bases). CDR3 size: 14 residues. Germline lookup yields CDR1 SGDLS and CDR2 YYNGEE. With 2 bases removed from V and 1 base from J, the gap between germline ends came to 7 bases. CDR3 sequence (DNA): TGTGCCAGCAGCGTGGCAGGGAGCAATCAGCCCCAGCATTTT. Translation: CASSVAGSNQPQHF.

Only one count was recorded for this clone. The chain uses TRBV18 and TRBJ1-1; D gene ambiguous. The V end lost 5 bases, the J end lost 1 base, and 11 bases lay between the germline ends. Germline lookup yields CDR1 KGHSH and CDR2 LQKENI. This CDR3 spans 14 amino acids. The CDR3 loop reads CASSKDTANTEAFF. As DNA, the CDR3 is TGTGCCAGCTCAAAGGATACAGCGAACACTGAAGCTTTCTTT.

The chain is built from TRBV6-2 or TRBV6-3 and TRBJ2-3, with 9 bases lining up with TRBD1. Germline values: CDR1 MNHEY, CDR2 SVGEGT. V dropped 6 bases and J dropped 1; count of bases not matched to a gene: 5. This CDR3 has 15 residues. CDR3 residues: CASSAQGAGTDTQYF. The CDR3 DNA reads TGTGCCAGCAGCGCACAGGGGGCAGGCACAGATACGCAGTATTTT.

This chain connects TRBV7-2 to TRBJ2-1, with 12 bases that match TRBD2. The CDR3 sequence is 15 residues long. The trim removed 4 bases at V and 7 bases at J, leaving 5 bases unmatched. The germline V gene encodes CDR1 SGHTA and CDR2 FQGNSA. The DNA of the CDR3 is TGTGCCAGCAGCTCCCTAGCGGGGGGGCAAAATGAGCAGTTCTTC. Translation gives CASSSLAGGQNEQFF.